This TCR beta chain was captured by sequencing in a study of early T cells in non-severe SARS-CoV-2 infection. The wider study: Chains stayed unpaired after sequencing of bulk RNA from unsorted whole blood.

Attachment of unique molecular identifiers to individual cDNA molecules was performed. MiXCR was run by TCRdb on the 5' RACE reads, yielding one entry per CDR3 protein. The table includes 60,000 to 70,000 distinct CDR3 sequences, 4% to 5.5% detected once. This clonotype was counted many times. Germline values: CDR1 MNHEY, CDR2 SVGEGT. The CDR3 consists of 18 residues. Unmatched junction bases numbered 9, after V lost 3 bases and J lost 1 base. The source material was whole blood. This receptor was obtained from an adult who was a healthcare worker with PCR-confirmed SARS-CoV-2 infection or an uninfected control (not recorded which). The V and J genes are TRBV6-2 or TRBV6-3 and TRBJ2-1; TRBD2 matches at 10 bases. The CDR3 spells CASSYGIGLAASYNEQFF. DNA of the CDR3: TGTGCCAGCAGTTATGGGATTGGACTAGCGGCGTCCTACAATGAGCAGTTCTTC.